The T cell receptor beta chain described here comes from a study of blood T cell repertoires in COVID-19. At the level of the study: Material from acute and convalescent COVID-19 was sourced from the United States, Italy and Spain.

V dropped 0 bases and J dropped 4 bases, with 19 bases sitting between them. The CDR3 sequence is 17 residues long. Per germline, CDR1 SGHRS and CDR2 YFSETQ. The data were produced by immunoSEQ multiplex PCR, yet TCRdb's version contains in-frame clones alone and is incomplete. This sample has tens of thousands of clones; around nine tenths occur once, and the top ten carry roughly 4.5%. The specimen sequenced was peripheral blood. The chain has TRBV5-1 and TRBJ1-2, with a weak D call TRBD1 (5 bases). The receptor was isolated from an elderly woman with acute or convalescent COVID-19. The CDR3 DNA is TGCGCCAGCAGCTTGGGGGACTTTACAGCCAAGTCCTATGGCTACACCTTC. It codes for CASSLGDFTAKSYGYTF.